Sequencing of this T cell receptor beta chain was carried out in a study of CD8+ T cells in alopecia areata. V was clipped by 7 bases and J by 13 bases, with 8 bases between them. The germline V gene encodes CDR1 GTSNPN and CDR2 SVGIG (reference sequence). The length of the CDR3 is 8 residues. Following extraction, RNA underwent reverse transcription to cDNA, which served as the sequencing template. The repertoire was sequenced with immunoSEQ multiplex PCR; TCRdb's copy has only in-frame clones and lacks some. Of approximately 140,000 clones in the sample, 85% to 90% were seen once. The sequence came from a human donor with alopecia areata. The source was CD8+ T cells sorted from blood, collected at week 0. The V gene is TRBV30, the J gene TRBJ2-4; D remains ambiguous. The CDR3 nucleotides read TGTGCCTTTTCGGGCCAGTACTTC. It yields the protein CAFSGQYF.